This TCR beta chain came from a study of cytomegalovirus exposure and HLA in healthy donors. On this clone: Its antigen is undetermined.

The V and J ends lost 0 bases and 0 bases respectively, with 6 bases between them. The CDR3 length is 15 residues. Germline V gene sequence: CDR1 MNHEY, CDR2 SVGAGI. In the PCR, 60 Vbeta and 13 Jbeta primers were used. Assay used: immunoSEQ multiplex PCR; TCRdb lists only in-frame clones, some missing. The sample has some 180,000 clones, less than 90% seen once. General observations from the study: The analysis excluded some indistinguishable V segments, including TRBV6-2 and TRBV6-3. The study carried out a later analysis of TCR beta sequences. It associated some 17,000 of them with specific HLA alleles at a false discovery rate of 0.05. There were 150 to 200 TCR beta chains listed as cytomegalovirus-associated. Most TCR beta V segments were productive about 90% or about 30% of the time in an earlier analysis.

J is TRBJ1-3 and V is TRBV6-5; D remains unclear. The receptor's source is a girl between 10 and 17 years old in good health and CMV-seropositive. Material for sequencing was PBMCs. The CDR3 DNA is TGTGCCAGCAGTTACTCTGGGAGCTCTGGAAACACCATATATTTT. Its protein is CASSYSGSSGNTIYF.